Sequencing of this T cell receptor beta chain was carried out in a study of OX40 agonist ivuxolimab in advanced cancers. Study-wide points: The CD4+ and CD8+ T cells in the blood had expanded clonally by week 6 at 0.1 to 3.0 mg/kg.

Details on this clone: Its cognate antigen is unknown.

CDR3 length: 13 residues. Trimming stripped 4 bases from V and 1 base from J, with 7 bases between. Germline lookup yields CDR1 SGHVS and CDR2 FQNEAQ. Clones were sequenced by immunoSEQ multiplex PCR, and TCRdb holds only the in-frame ones, with some missing. Of about 58,000 clones in the sample, approximately 86% were seen once. The starting material was CD4+ or CD8+ T cells sorted from blood, obtained in a trial of the OX40 agonist ivuxolimab. J is TRBJ1-1 and V is TRBV7-8; D gene unclear. The sequence was obtained from an adult with an advanced solid tumor such as melanoma, head and neck, liver or kidney cancer. CDR3: CASSSYTNTEAFF. The CDR3 region has the DNA TGTGCCAGCAGCTCTTATACGAACACTGAAGCTTTCTTT. Variable domain in full (rest from reference TRBV7-8 and TRBJ1-1): GAGVSQSPRYKVAKRGQDVALRCDPISGHVSLFWYQQALGQGPEFLTYFQNEAQLDKSGLPSDRFFAERPEGSVSTLKIQRTQQEDSAVYLCASSSYTNTEAFFGQGTRLTVV.